This T cell receptor beta chain was profiled in a study of T cells in Graves' hyperthyroidism and ophthalmopathy. Study conclusions and caveats: A model using 13 V-J features told ophthalmopathy apart from stable hyperthyroidism.

RNA transcripts served as the template for amplifying TCR beta CDR3 regions. A first-round RT-PCR of the TCR CDR3 used the HTBI primer set. TCRdb analysed the multiplex PCR reads with MiXCR anew, one entry per CDR3 protein. Of 450,000 to 700,000 distinct CDR3 sequences detected, about 45% appear once; the ten largest clones hold about 8.3%. As for this clonotype: The antigen remains unidentified.

Exclusion of patients followed from uncontrolled infection, other autoimmune disease, pregnancy or lactation. V lost 6 bases, J lost 4 bases, and 2 bases lay in between. In germline, CDR1 is DFQATT, CDR2 SNEGSKA (reference sequence). CDR3 length: 9 amino acids. Sample: peripheral blood or thyroid tissue (not recorded which). The receptor was derived from a woman aged 18-29 years with Graves' hyperthyroidism. V usage is TRBV20-1 and J usage is TRBJ2-3; D remains unclear. CDR3 amino acids: CSAADTQYF. DNA for the CDR3: TGCAGTGCCGCAGATACGCAGTATTTT.